These T cell receptor beta chains were read from a single sample in a study of cytomegalovirus exposure and HLA in healthy donors. Some clones are missing from TCRdb's copy, which holds only in-frame ones; the method was immunoSEQ multiplex PCR. Altogether 150,000 to 200,000 clones are present, approximately 81% being singletons, with the ten largest covering about 16%. The sequenced sample was PBMCs. Receptors were obtained from a man in his late teens or twenties in good health and CMV-seropositive. Both conserved end residues are part of each CDR3. D genes are given only for firm matches. A clone size is listed for some rows: how often the clone was seen (once, few, many), or a class if it is expanded.

v_gene: TRBV7-9; j_gene: TRBJ1-5; d_gene: TRBD1; abundance: -; CDR3aa: CASSSGGQPQHF; CDR3nt: TGTGCCAGCAGCTCAGGGGGTCAGCCCCAGCATTTT
v_gene: TRBV28; j_gene: TRBJ1-5; d_gene: TRBD1; abundance: -; CDR3aa: CASSSPGQTYQPQHF; CDR3nt: TGTGCCAGCAGTTCACCGGGACAGACCTATCAGCCCCAGCATTTT
v_gene: TRBV18; j_gene: TRBJ1-2; d_gene: TRBD1; abundance: -; CDR3aa: CASSPTGDYGYTF; CDR3nt: TGTGCCAGCTCTCCAACAGGGGACTATGGCTACACCTTC
v_gene: TRBV6-5; j_gene: TRBJ1-6; d_gene: -; abundance: -; CDR3aa: CASSRRSSTNSPLHF; CDR3nt: TGTGCCAGCAGCCGCCGGTCCTCCACTAATTCACCCCTCCACTTT
v_gene: TRBV28; j_gene: TRBJ2-7; d_gene: TRBD2; abundance: -; CDR3aa: CASSTPGGEGYEQYF; CDR3nt: TGTGCCAGCAGCACCCCTGGGGGGGAAGGCTACGAGCAGTACTTC
v_gene: TRBV6-1; j_gene: TRBJ1-3; d_gene: -; abundance: -; CDR3aa: CASSAIPSSGNTIYF; CDR3nt: TGTGCCAGCAGTGCAATTCCGAGCTCTGGAAACACCATATATTTT
v_gene: TRBV9; j_gene: TRBJ1-2; d_gene: TRBD1; abundance: -; CDR3aa: CASSRGQGTYGYTF; CDR3nt: TGTGCCAGCAGCCGGGGACAGGGAACCTATGGCTACACCTTC
v_gene: TRBV4-1; j_gene: TRBJ2-7; d_gene: TRBD2; abundance: -; CDR3aa: CASSQEASGAYEQYF; CDR3nt: TGCGCCAGCAGCCAAGAAGCTAGCGGAGCCTACGAGCAGTACTTC
v_gene: TRBV11-2; j_gene: TRBJ2-3; d_gene: -; abundance: -; CDR3aa: CASSPTGDTDTQYF; CDR3nt: TGTGCCAGCAGCCCGACAGGAGACACAGATACGCAGTATTTT
v_gene: TRBV7-2; j_gene: TRBJ2-7; d_gene: TRBD2; abundance: -; CDR3aa: CASSLSGDAYEQYF; CDR3nt: TGTGCCAGCAGCTTAAGCGGGGACGCCTACGAGCAGTACTTC
v_gene: TRBV28; j_gene: TRBJ1-2; d_gene: TRBD1; abundance: -; CDR3aa: CASSSTPGQGTNYGYTF; CDR3nt: TGTGCCAGCAGTTCTACCCCGGGACAGGGAACTAACTATGGCTACACCTTC
v_gene: TRBV4-1; j_gene: TRBJ2-3; d_gene: TRBD2; abundance: -; CDR3aa: CASSQGPSGGADTQYF; CDR3nt: TGCGCCAGCAGCCAAGGTCCTAGCGGGGGTGCAGATACGCAGTATTTT
v_gene: TRBV7-3; j_gene: TRBJ2-3; d_gene: -; abundance: -; CDR3aa: CASSLGVTDTQYF; CDR3nt: TGTGCCAGCAGCCTAGGGGTAACAGATACGCAGTATTTT
v_gene: TRBV18; j_gene: TRBJ2-1; d_gene: TRBD1; abundance: -; CDR3aa: CASSPNAGTAYNEQFF; CDR3nt: TGTGCCAGCTCCCCCAACGCCGGGACAGCGTACAATGAGCAGTTCTTC
v_gene: TRBV5-1; j_gene: TRBJ2-3; d_gene: -; abundance: -; CDR3aa: CASSRPGDTQYF; CDR3nt: TGCGCCAGCAGCCGTCCCGGGGATACGCAGTATTTT
v_gene: TRBV11-2; j_gene: TRBJ2-1; d_gene: -; abundance: -; CDR3aa: CASSLAGSSYNEQFF; CDR3nt: TGTGCCAGCAGCTTAGCAGGAAGCTCCTACAATGAGCAGTTCTTC
v_gene: TRBV5-1; j_gene: TRBJ1-4; d_gene: -; abundance: -; CDR3aa: CASSPVAGGNEKLFF; CDR3nt: TGCGCCAGCAGCCCGGTTGCGGGGGGGAATGAAAAACTGTTTTTT
v_gene: TRBV27; j_gene: TRBJ2-1; d_gene: TRBD2; abundance: once; CDR3aa: CASSYRGLAGFYNEQFF; CDR3nt: TGTGCCAGCAGTTACCGGGGACTAGCGGGGTTTTACAATGAGCAGTTCTTC
v_gene: TRBV2; j_gene: TRBJ2-1; d_gene: -; abundance: -; CDR3aa: CASSRGTPNNEQFF; CDR3nt: TGTGCCAGCAGTCGGGGGACGCCGAACAATGAGCAGTTCTTC
v_gene: TRBV30; j_gene: TRBJ2-3; d_gene: -; abundance: -; CDR3aa: CAWSAPPDTQYF; CDR3nt: TGTGCCTGGAGTGCCCCTCCCGATACGCAGTATTTT
v_gene: TRBV27; j_gene: TRBJ2-1; d_gene: TRBD2; abundance: -; CDR3aa: CASSLGLASYNEQFF; CDR3nt: TGTGCCAGCAGTCTGGGACTAGCCTCCTACAATGAGCAGTTCTTC
v_gene: TRBV19; j_gene: TRBJ2-2; d_gene: -; abundance: once; CDR3aa: CASSLTLAIANTGELFF; CDR3nt: TGTGCCAGTAGCCTTACCCTAGCTATTGCGAACACCGGGGAGCTGTTTTTT
v_gene: TRBV5-1; j_gene: TRBJ2-1; d_gene: TRBD2; abundance: -; CDR3aa: CASSKRTSVGTYNEQFF; CDR3nt: TGCGCCAGCAGCAAACGGACTAGCGTGGGAACCTACAATGAGCAGTTCTTC
v_gene: TRBV7-9; j_gene: TRBJ1-2; d_gene: -; abundance: -; CDR3aa: CASSLGVERDGYTF; CDR3nt: TGTGCCAGCAGCTTAGGCGTAGAAAGAGATGGCTACACCTTC
v_gene: TRBV6-1; j_gene: TRBJ2-2; d_gene: -; abundance: -; CDR3aa: CASSTTGQVGELFF; CDR3nt: TGTGCCAGCAGTACAACAGGGCAGGTCGGGGAGCTGTTTTTT
v_gene: TRBV13; j_gene: TRBJ1-2; d_gene: -; abundance: -; CDR3aa: CASSLGRRANYGYTF; CDR3nt: TGTGCCAGCAGCTTAGGGCGGAGAGCTAACTATGGCTACACCTTC
v_gene: TRBV7-2; j_gene: TRBJ2-7; d_gene: TRBD2; abundance: -; CDR3aa: CASSTSRGLAGDEQYF; CDR3nt: TGTGCCAGCAGCACAAGCCGCGGACTAGCGGGGGACGAGCAGTACTTC
v_gene: TRBV27; j_gene: TRBJ1-5; d_gene: TRBD1; abundance: -; CDR3aa: CASSAIGTASNQPQHF; CDR3nt: TGTGCCAGCAGTGCCATCGGGACAGCTAGCAATCAGCCCCAGCATTTT
v_gene: TRBV9; j_gene: TRBJ2-6; d_gene: TRBD1; abundance: -; CDR3aa: CASSGGNRGPGANVLTF; CDR3nt: TGTGCCAGCAGCGGGGGGAACAGGGGGCCTGGGGCCAACGTCCTGACTTTC
v_gene: TRBV6-4; j_gene: TRBJ2-7; d_gene: -; abundance: -; CDR3aa: CASSATDSRAIKPYEQYF; CDR3nt: TGTGCCAGCAGTGCTACGGACAGCCGGGCCATAAAACCCTACGAGCAGTACTTC
v_gene: TRBV7-9; j_gene: TRBJ2-5; d_gene: -; abundance: -; CDR3aa: CASNGGNGETQYF; CDR3nt: TGTGCCAGCAATGGGGGCAATGGGGAGACCCAGTACTTC
v_gene: TRBV7-9; j_gene: TRBJ2-2; d_gene: -; abundance: -; CDR3aa: CASSLGGNTGELFF; CDR3nt: TGTGCCAGCAGCTTAGGAGGGAACACCGGGGAGCTGTTTTTT
v_gene: TRBV28; j_gene: TRBJ1-2; d_gene: TRBD1; abundance: once; CDR3aa: CASRGTGGNYGYTF; CDR3nt: TGTGCCAGCAGGGGGACAGGGGGCAACTATGGCTACACCTTC
v_gene: TRBV30; j_gene: TRBJ1-1; d_gene: TRBD1; abundance: once; CDR3aa: CAWSGTGGGLAFF; CDR3nt: TGTGCCTGGAGTGGGACAGGGGGGGGGCTAGCTTTCTTT
v_gene: TRBV9; j_gene: TRBJ1-1; d_gene: -; abundance: few; CDR3aa: CASSAMTGNTEAFF; CDR3nt: TGTGCCAGCAGCGCGATGACAGGGAACACTGAAGCTTTCTTT
v_gene: TRBV5-6; j_gene: TRBJ2-7; d_gene: TRBD1; abundance: -; CDR3aa: CASSSWGSDRASYEQYF; CDR3nt: TGTGCCAGCAGCTCGTGGGGGTCGGACAGGGCGTCCTACGAGCAGTACTTC
v_gene: TRBV7-9; j_gene: TRBJ2-7; d_gene: TRBD1; abundance: -; CDR3aa: CASSLGAPGQGYEQYF; CDR3nt: TGTGCCAGCAGCTTAGGGGCGCCGGGACAGGGCTACGAGCAGTACTTC
v_gene: TRBV6-1; j_gene: TRBJ2-7; d_gene: TRBD1; abundance: -; CDR3aa: CASSEGDSPTYEQYF; CDR3nt: TGTGCCAGCAGTGAAGGGGACAGTCCAACCTACGAGCAGTACTTC
v_gene: TRBV5-1; j_gene: TRBJ1-3; d_gene: TRBD1; abundance: -; CDR3aa: CASSLASTGAGNTIYF; CDR3nt: TGCGCCAGCAGCTTGGCGTCGACAGGGGCTGGAAACACCATATATTTT
v_gene: TRBV7-2; j_gene: TRBJ1-6; d_gene: -; abundance: -; CDR3aa: CASSLVQENSPLHF; CDR3nt: TGTGCCAGCAGCTTAGTACAGGAAAATTCACCCCTCCACTTT
v_gene: TRBV27; j_gene: TRBJ1-6; d_gene: -; abundance: -; CDR3aa: CASSPPQGTGSPLHF; CDR3nt: TGTGCCAGCAGTCCGCCACAGGGCACCGGTTCACCCCTCCACTTT